This T cell receptor (beta chain) was profiled in a study of T cell responses to AZD1222 COVID-19 vaccine. The overall study: Both about-4-week and about-12-week second-dose recipients were combined. Study results and caveats: Increased Spike-specific TCR breadth and depth were observed after two AZD1222 doses. The donor cohort was predominantly white British with a female majority, and clonal diversity may have been underestimated.

As regards this clone: The antigen is unknown.

Assay used: immunoSEQ multiplex PCR; TCRdb lists only in-frame clones, some missing. The data show more than 85,000 clones, around 87% seen once. The TCR was taken from an adult in good health. Sequenced material: peripheral blood, taken on day 0 of AZD1222 vaccination.

CDR3 coding DNA: TGTGCCAGCAGCTCCGGGGCAACCTACGAGCAGTACTTC. Amino acids: CASSSGATYEQYF. J is TRBJ2-7 and V is TRBV28, with D perhaps given as TRBD1 or TRBD2 (5 bases each). V was cut by 6 bases and J by 2 bases, with 11 bases left in between. CDR1 is MDHEN, CDR2 SYDVKM, per germline. The CDR3 is 13 amino acids. Drawing the rest from reference TRBV28 and TRBJ2-7, the complete variable domain is DVKVTQSSRYLVKRTGEKVFLECVQDMDHENMFWYRQDPGLGLRLIYFSYDVKMKEKGDIPEGYSVSREKKERFSLILESASTNQTSMYLCASSSGATYEQYFGPGTRLTVT.